This T cell receptor (beta chain) was identified in a study of blood T cell repertoires in COVID-19. The V and J ends lost 4 bases and 3 bases, in that order; junction bases with no gene match: 1. There are 13 residues in the CDR3. The table came from immunoSEQ multiplex PCR; TCRdb's copy has only in-frame clones and leaves some out. The sample holds about 190,000 clones, about four fifths seen once. The sequenced sample consisted of PBMCs or T cells enriched from blood (not recorded which). This receptor was taken from a woman in her 30s who had recovered from COVID-19. The V call is TRBV12-3 or TRBV12-4, the J call TRBJ2-7; 9 bases fit TRBD1. The DNA of the CDR3 is TGTGCCAGCAGTTCGGGACAGGGCTACGAGCAGTACGTC. It is translated as CASSSGQGYEQYV.